These 9 T cell receptor beta chains originate from one sample sequenced in a study of vaccination and CD4 T cells after COVID-19. At the Johns Hopkins FTIC core, DNA taken from cultured CD4+ T cells was sequenced by way of the Oncomine TCR Beta short-read assay. In TCRdb, the PCR reads were re-called with MiXCR into one record per CDR3 protein. The sample yields more than 13,000 distinct CDR3 sequences, just over 20% seen once. Described treatment: approximately 11-day PBMC culture with coronavirus spike peptide pools or control peptides (ViraFEST assay). The antigens these receptors bind are not known. The specimen comprised CD4+ T cells from blood, cultured in vitro, sampled before SARS-CoV-2 vaccination. The receptors here all came from a human donor who received a COVID-19 vaccine.

Only a few counts were recorded for this clonotype. The J gene is TRBJ1-6, the V gene TRBV5-4; possibly TRBD1 for D (5 bases). The CDR3 extends over 16 amino acids. Germline loops: CDR1 SGHNT, CDR2 YYREEE (reference sequence). The V end lost 4 bases, the J end lost 7 bases, and 18 bases lay between the germline ends. CDR3 protein: CASSMGRAGRNSPLHF. As DNA, the CDR3 is TGTGCCAGCAGCATGGGCCGGGCGGGACGAAATTCACCCCTCCACTTT.

The chain uses TRBV6-2 or TRBV6-3 and TRBJ2-5; no reliable D call. V was pared by 2 bases and J by 1 base, with 5 bases between. The germline CDR1 and CDR2 sequences are MNHEY and SVGEGT. CDR3 length: 13 amino acids. The CDR3 DNA reads as TGTGCCAGCAGTTACGCGACCCAAGAGACCCAGTACTTC. Protein sequence: CASSYATQETQYF.

To note about this clonotype: A junction boundary mismatches the germline segment, possibly from a read error. V usage is TRBV6-2 or TRBV6-3 and J usage is TRBJ2-1, with D possibly being TRBD1 or TRBD2 (6 bases each). CDR1 is MNHEY, CDR2 SVGEGT, per germline. The CDR3 is made up of 16 amino acids. The CDR3 protein is CTSRRVGGLSYNEQFF. The DNA of the CDR3 is TGTACCAGCAGAAGGGTTGGGGGGCTTTCCTACAATGAGCAGTTCTTC.

The rearrangement joins TRBV6-5 to TRBJ1-2; D might be TRBD1 (5 bases). CDR3 length: 15 amino acids. CDR1 is MNHEY, CDR2 SVGAGI, per germline. Trimming left V 2 bases short and J 0 bases short, with 10 bases between. CDR3 sequence (DNA): TGTGCCAGCAGTTACGACAGAGCTACTAACTATGGCTACACCTTC. Residues: CASSYDRATNYGYTF.

In its sample, this clonotype was seen a few times. The rearrangement links TRBV6-1 to TRBJ2-7, with TRBD1 identical over 9 bases. The CDR3 is 14 amino acids. V was pared by 5 bases and J by 7 bases, with 9 bases of the junction left unmatched. Germline assignment: CDR1 MNHNS and CDR2 SASEGT. For the CDR3, the DNA is TGTGCCAGCAGTCCGGGACAGGGTTCGCGTGAGCAGTACTTC. Translation: CASSPGQGSREQYF.

This clonotype was counted between two and nine times. This chain joins TRBV9 and TRBJ2-7, with 8 bases identical to TRBD2. Germline V CDR1 and CDR2: SGDLS, YYNGEE. Germline trimming cut 0 bases from V and 3 bases from J; bases unmatched to any gene: 5. This CDR3 contains 15 residues. CDR3 sequence reads: CASSVGPGGVYEQYF. The CDR3 DNA reads as TGTGCCAGCAGCGTAGGTCCCGGGGGGGTCTACGAGCAGTACTTC.

Of note for this clonotype: Compared with germline, one end of the junction differs, possibly owing to a read error. The chain uses TRBV30 and TRBJ2-2; D is perhaps TRBD2 (6 bases). The CDR3 extends over 11 amino acids. Germline V gives CDR1 GTSNPN, CDR2 SVGIG (reference sequence). CDR3: CAWSKNRDSSF. CDR3 nucleotide sequence: TGTGCCTGGAGTAAAAACCGGGACTCCTCTTTT.

This clonotype occurred a few times. The chain couples TRBV24-1 to TRBJ2-7; D remains unclear. The germline V gene encodes CDR1 KGHDR and CDR2 SFDVKD. V shed 4 bases and J shed 3 bases, with 12 bases lying between them. CDR3 length equals 14 residues. DNA of the CDR3: TGTGCCACCAGTGACCCGACACGGAGCTACGAGCAGTACTTC. Its protein is CATSDPTRSYEQYF.

The CDR3 here is CASSSRAGGYEQYF. CDR3 coding DNA: TGTGCCAGTAGTAGTCGGGCAGGGGGCTACGAGCAGTACTTC. The chain couples TRBV19 to TRBJ2-7, with 7 bases lining up with TRBD1. CDR3 length equals 14 residues. Germline CDR1 LNHDA, CDR2 SQIVND (reference sequence). The trim removed 4 bases at V and 3 bases at J, leaving 6 bases unmatched.